This paragraph covers one T cell receptor (beta chain) sequence. Its antigen is currently unknown. V shed 6 bases and J 6 bases; nucleotides not matched to a gene: 8. The CDR3 extends over 15 amino acids. cDNA libraries for TCR alpha and TCR beta, carrying sample barcodes and UMIs, came from 5'RACE with constant-segment primers. Each CDR3 protein gets one entry after TCRdb re-called the 5' RACE reads with MiXCR. The sample lists under 600,000 distinct CDR3 sequences, roughly a fifth occurring once. This sample is drawn from a study of T-cell memory formation after mild COVID-19. General study results and limits: The pre-infection memory compartment contained some responding clones, suggesting cross-reactive memory joined. Unconfirmed was the SARS-CoV-2 specificity of second-wave clones that peaked on day 37. Contracting CD4+ clones sat mainly in CM and EM; CD8+ in EMRA.

This TCR was recovered from an adult woman who had mild COVID-19 (a few samples of this study predate the infection). Cell type and time point are not known. The V call is TRBV12-3 or TRBV12-4, the J call TRBJ2-7, with 13 bases that match TRBD2. The sequenced sample consisted of PBMCs or a T cell subset sorted from them (not recorded which). The CDR3 reads CASRQTSGRAGEQYF. CDR3 coding DNA: TGTGCCAGCAGGCAAACTAGCGGGAGGGCCGGCGAGCAGTACTTC.